This entry describes one T cell receptor (beta chain). Its antigen is still unknown. This table comes from immunoSEQ multiplex PCR, and its TCRdb copy is limited to in-frame clones, with some not included. This sample has some 8,700 clones, with 60% to 70% found just once. These data come from a study of T cells in tumors after PD-1 blockade. Study as a whole: During anti-PD-1 treatment, some patients continued daily vismodegib 150 mg. Regarding the study as a whole: Clonal replacement was seen across treatment, not between pre-treatment samples.

The sample was tumor tissue, taken after anti-PD-1 treatment. This sequence originates from a human donor with basal cell carcinoma.

In DNA form, the CDR3 reads TGTGCCAGCAGCACACGGGGGAGAAACACCGGGGAGCTGTTTTTT. Translating gives CASSTRGRNTGELFF. The V and J genes are TRBV9 and TRBJ2-2; TRBD2 is a possible D gene (6 bases). Trimming took 4 bases from V and 2 from J, leaving 12 bases between them. The CDR3 runs to 15 residues. The germline gives CDR1 SGDLS, CDR2 YYNGEE.